The present entry profiles one TCR beta chain with its context. The sample belongs to a study of blood T cell repertoires in COVID-19. Across the study: There were acute and convalescent COVID-19 samples, and they came from the United States, Italy and Spain. PBMCs, B-cell-depleted T cells, or T cells were the source of the cDNA or gDNA that made up the material.

Original processing methods: Reference gene primer amplification in the assay estimated nucleated cell counts. The table came from immunoSEQ multiplex PCR; TCRdb's copy has only in-frame clones and leaves some out. V and J calls and clone size are those listed in that table; D and trimming were worked out from the DNA. The sample includes fewer than 120,000 clones, roughly four fifths of them seen just once. Germline lookup yields CDR1 KGHSH and CDR2 LQKENI. The V end lost 2 bases, the J end lost 5 bases, and 27 bases lay between the germline ends. The length of the CDR3 is 19 residues. Sequencing was carried out using peripheral blood. This clonotype originated in an older woman with acute or convalescent COVID-19. The chain links TRBV18 to TRBJ1-2; D gene unclear. Written as DNA, the CDR3 is TGTGCCAGCTCACCAGTTACGGCAGCAGTTCCCTCGGGTTCGTATGGCTACACCTTC. Encoded protein: CASSPVTAAVPSGSYGYTF.